This paragraph reports one TCR beta chain. Its antigen is unknown. The data are from a study of T cells in severe cutaneous drug reactions. Study background: Enrollment required a probable or definite RegiSCAR diagnosis of SJS/TEN or DRESS. The ALDEN and Naranjo causality algorithms determined the culprit drug.

TCR subtype-specific primers in iRepertoire multiplex PCR prepared libraries for bulk and single-cell sequencing. TCRdb re-called the multiplex PCR reads; every CDR3 protein appears as one record, without DNA. The sample has roughly 9,000 distinct CDR3 sequences. In germline, CDR1 is SEHNR, CDR2 FQNEAQ (reference sequence). CDR3 size: 13 residues. The patients sequenced had a carbamazepine-induced Stevens-Johnson syndrome or toxic epidermal necrolysis reaction. Study-wide results and caveats: A public TCRbeta CDR3 appeared in all seven CBZ-SJS/TEN blister samples, averaging roughly 14%.

The sequencing sample was made of cells from a skin blister. The chain is built from TRBV7-9 and TRBJ2-1; absent DNA, TCRdb's TRBD2 call cannot be checked. The origin of this receptor is a human donor with a severe cutaneous adverse drug reaction. The CDR3 loop reads CASSFDYGGEQFF. The full variable domain, in which reference TRBV7-9 and TRBJ2-1 provide the parts outside the CDR3, is DTGVSQNPRHKITKRGQNVTFRCDPISEHNRLYWYRQTLGQGPEFLTYFQNEAQLEKSRLLSDRFSAERPKGSFSTLEIQRTEQGDSAMYLCASSFDYGGEQFFGPGTRLTVL.